This T cell receptor beta chain was found in a study of T cell responses to AZD1222 COVID-19 vaccine. Profiling relied on immunoSEQ multiplex PCR, and the TCRdb table lists in-frame clones only, not all of them. Of about 120,000 clones listed, around nine tenths are singletons. Worth noting for this clone: Its specificity is unknown.

Findings of the study overall: Nearly half of the spike-specific TCRs reportedly recognize variant regions that carry no mutations. Spike was spanned by vaccine-associated CD4 TCRs, which were dominant at 160-218 and 743-854. Clonal diversity was possibly underestimated, and the donors were mostly white British, with more females.

V dropped 5 bases and J dropped 6 bases, with 19 bases sitting between them. Germline loops: CDR1 SEHNR, CDR2 FQNEAQ (reference sequence). This CDR3 region has 15 residues. This specimen was peripheral blood, taken 28 days after the second AZD1222 dose. The clonotype was recovered from an adult who received the AZD1222 COVID-19 vaccine. J is TRBJ1-2 and V is TRBV7-9; no reliable D call. CDR3 DNA sequence: TGTGCCAGCAGCCTAGGGCCTATCAGTGGGCATGGCTACACCTTC. This translates into CASSLGPISGHGYTF.